Listed below are T cell receptor beta chains from one sample, sequenced in a study of human T cells and chemical hapten exposure. TCRdb redid the calling of the RACE reads with MiXCR, one entry per CDR3 protein. Here the sample spans fewer than 150,000 distinct CDR3 sequences, over 9.5% being singletons. Specimen: whole blood, collected in connection with sensitization to the hapten diphenylcyclopropenone (DPC). The receptors shown here come from a woman in her fifties or sixties with alopecia areata. Some clones in this sample may be carry-over from other donors' samples. The CDR3 runs from the conserved cysteine through the conserved F or W. The order of the fields is V gene, D gene, J gene, clone size, CDR3 length, CDR3 DNA, CDR3 protein. The D gene is left open where the match is weak. A row's size may be missing; if present it is once, few, many or a size class.

v_gene: TRBV18
d_gene: TRBD2
j_gene: TRBJ2-7
abundance: NA
len: 15
CDR3nt: TGTGCCAGCTCACCTAGGGGAGGGCCTAGGTACGAGCAGTACTTC
CDR3aa: CASSPRGGPRYEQYF

v_gene: TRBV10-2
d_gene: TRBD2
j_gene: TRBJ2-5
abundance: many
len: 16
CDR3nt: TGCGCCAGCAGTGAGTCGGAACTAGCGGCCCTCGAGACCCAGTACTTC
CDR3aa: CASSESELAALETQYF

v_gene: TRBV29-1
d_gene: NA
j_gene: TRBJ2-1
abundance: many
len: 14
CDR3nt: TGCAGCGTGGTAGCGGATAGCTCCTACAATGAGCAGTTCTTC
CDR3aa: CSVVADSSYNEQFF

v_gene: TRBV7-3
d_gene: NA
j_gene: TRBJ2-3
abundance: NA
len: 16
CDR3nt: TGTGCCAGCAGCTTAACGGGACCGAGCCCCACAGATACGCAGTATTTT
CDR3aa: CASSLTGPSPTDTQYF

v_gene: TRBV30
d_gene: NA
j_gene: TRBJ2-1
abundance: many
len: 11
CDR3nt: TGTGCCTGGAGCCTTAGTAGTGAGCAGTTCTTC
CDR3aa: CAWSLSSEQFF

v_gene: TRBV7-9
d_gene: NA
j_gene: TRBJ1-1
abundance: many
len: 14
CDR3nt: TGTGCCAGCAGCTTAGCAAACGGCGGGACTGAAGCTTTCTTT
CDR3aa: CASSLANGGTEAFF

v_gene: TRBV18
d_gene: TRBD2
j_gene: TRBJ2-1
abundance: many
len: 14
CDR3nt: TGTGCCAGCTCACTAGCGGGAGGGGAGGATGAGCAGTTCTTC
CDR3aa: CASSLAGGEDEQFF

v_gene: TRBV5-1
d_gene: NA
j_gene: TRBJ1-1
abundance: few
len: 18
CDR3nt: TGCGCCAGCAGCCCAACGCCGGGAGCCAACCGGATGAACACTGAAGCTTTCTTT
CDR3aa: CASSPTPGANRMNTEAFF

v_gene: TRBV20-1
d_gene: TRBD1
j_gene: TRBJ2-3
abundance: many
len: 16
CDR3nt: TGCAGTGCTAGAGATCTGACAGGGGGCGCGGCGATCAAGCAGTATTTT
CDR3aa: CSARDLTGGAAIKQYF

v_gene: TRBV15
d_gene: NA
j_gene: TRBJ2-2
abundance: many
len: 14
CDR3nt: TGTGCCACCAGCAGAGATTGGAGCACCGGGGAGCTGTTTTTT
CDR3aa: CATSRDWSTGELFF

v_gene: TRBV29-1
d_gene: NA
j_gene: TRBJ2-5
abundance: many
len: 13
CDR3nt: TGCAGCGTCGATTGGTGGGCAGGCGAGACCCAGTACTTC
CDR3aa: CSVDWWAGETQYF

v_gene: TRBV19
d_gene: NA
j_gene: TRBJ1-5
abundance: few
len: 18
CDR3nt: TGTGCCAGTAGTATAGAGGGTTTGGAGGGGCGCAGCAATCAGCCCCAGCATTTT
CDR3aa: CASSIEGLEGRSNQPQHF

v_gene: TRBV7-3
d_gene: NA
j_gene: TRBJ2-7
abundance: few
len: 13
CDR3nt: TGTGCCAGCAGCGCGGACCGTGCCAACGAGCAGTACTTC
CDR3aa: CASSADRANEQYF

v_gene: TRBV5-1
d_gene: NA
j_gene: TRBJ1-1
abundance: many
len: 16
CDR3nt: TGCGCCAGCAGCTTGGCTGGGGGCGGATCGAACACTGAAGCTTTCTTT
CDR3aa: CASSLAGGGSNTEAFF

v_gene: TRBV23-1
d_gene: NA
j_gene: TRBJ2-1
abundance: NA
len: 19
CDR3nt: TGCGCCAGCAGTCAAAGTAGGACAGCAACCTGCCGAACCTACAATGAGCAGTTCTTC
CDR3aa: CASSQSRTATCRTYNEQFF

v_gene: TRBV5-1
d_gene: NA
j_gene: TRBJ1-1
abundance: few
len: 13
CDR3nt: TGCGCCAGCAGCACTACAGTAACCTCTGAAGCTTTCTTT
CDR3aa: CASSTTVTSEAFF

v_gene: TRBV10-3
d_gene: NA
j_gene: TRBJ2-7
abundance: many
len: 14
CDR3nt: TGTGCCATCAGTGAGTCGTCGGGGGTGGGCGAGCAGTACTTC
CDR3aa: CAISESSGVGEQYF

v_gene: TRBV29-1
d_gene: TRBD2
j_gene: TRBJ2-1
abundance: once
len: 15
CDR3nt: TGCAGCGTTGATAGACTAGCGGGAGTCTCCAATGAGCAGTTCTTC
CDR3aa: CSVDRLAGVSNEQFF

v_gene: TRBV7-2
d_gene: TRBD2
j_gene: TRBJ2-7
abundance: few
len: 15
CDR3nt: TGTGCCAGCAGCTTGGTGACTAGCTCCTCCTACGAGCAGTACTTC
CDR3aa: CASSLVTSSSYEQYF

v_gene: TRBV7-2
d_gene: TRBD2
j_gene: TRBJ2-5
abundance: NA
len: 17
CDR3nt: TGTGCCAGCAGCTTAAATCGCCTAGCGGGATATCAAGAGACCCAGTACTTC
CDR3aa: CASSLNRLAGYQETQYF

v_gene: TRBV7-2
d_gene: NA
j_gene: TRBJ2-7
abundance: NA
len: 13
CDR3nt: TGTGCCAGCAGCCGGAGTCCTAGTTACGAGCAGTACTTC
CDR3aa: CASSRSPSYEQYF

v_gene: TRBV20-1
d_gene: NA
j_gene: TRBJ2-3
abundance: many
len: 12
CDR3nt: TGCAGTGCTAGACCCCCAGGGGCCGGGCAGTATTTT
CDR3aa: CSARPPGAGQYF

v_gene: TRBV7-9
d_gene: TRBD2
j_gene: TRBJ2-2
abundance: many
len: 14
CDR3nt: TGTGCCAGCAGGGGGACTAGCGGCACCGGGGAGCTGTTTTTT
CDR3aa: CASRGTSGTGELFF

v_gene: TRBV19
d_gene: NA
j_gene: TRBJ1-5
abundance: NA
len: 14
CDR3nt: TGTGCCAGTAGAACCGCAGGGAGCAATCAGCCCCAGCATTTT
CDR3aa: CASRTAGSNQPQHF

v_gene: TRBV20-1
d_gene: NA
j_gene: TRBJ1-6
abundance: few
len: 16
CDR3nt: TGCAGTGCTAGTAGGGGAGCCGAGAGCAATAATTCACCCCTCCACTTT
CDR3aa: CSASRGAESNNSPLHF

v_gene: TRBV11-3
d_gene: NA
j_gene: TRBJ2-2
abundance: few
len: 16
CDR3nt: TGTGCCAGGATACAGAGGAGTTCTCTACGCGCCGGGGAGCTGTTTTTT
CDR3aa: CARIQRSSLRAGELFF

v_gene: TRBV12-3/TRBV12-4
d_gene: TRBD2
j_gene: TRBJ2-2
abundance: NA
len: 16
CDR3nt: TGTGCCAGCAGTTTAAGACTAGCCGCGAACACCGGGGAGCTGTTTTTT
CDR3aa: CASSLRLAANTGELFF

v_gene: TRBV7-2
d_gene: NA
j_gene: TRBJ2-7
abundance: many
len: 17
CDR3nt: TGTGCCAGCAGCTTAGTTGTAAGGTCAGGGTACGCCTACGAGCAGTACTTC
CDR3aa: CASSLVVRSGYAYEQYF

v_gene: TRBV20-1
d_gene: TRBD2
j_gene: TRBJ2-3
abundance: few
len: 14
CDR3nt: TGCCGGGTAGCGGGGGGTCCTAGCACAGATACGCAGTATTTT
CDR3aa: CRVAGGPSTDTQYF

v_gene: TRBV5-1
d_gene: TRBD1
j_gene: TRBJ2-3
abundance: few
len: 15
CDR3nt: TGCGCCAGCAGCTCGGGACAGGGCGGTCCAGATACGCAGTATTTT
CDR3aa: CASSSGQGGPDTQYF

v_gene: TRBV23-1
d_gene: NA
j_gene: TRBJ1-4
abundance: NA
len: 14
CDR3nt: TGCGCCAGCCAGGGGTTGAGAACTAATGAAAAACTGTTTTTT
CDR3aa: CASQGLRTNEKLFF

v_gene: TRBV7-9
d_gene: TRBD2
j_gene: TRBJ2-2
abundance: many
len: 16
CDR3nt: TGTGCCAGCAGCTCACCGGGACTAGCGAGAACCGGGGAGCTGTTTTTT
CDR3aa: CASSSPGLARTGELFF

v_gene: TRBV28
d_gene: TRBD2
j_gene: TRBJ2-1
abundance: many
len: 15
CDR3nt: TGTGCCAGCAGTTTATTCCGGACTAGCGGCAATGAGCAGTTCTTC
CDR3aa: CASSLFRTSGNEQFF

v_gene: TRBV6-5
d_gene: TRBD1
j_gene: TRBJ2-5
abundance: NA
len: 14
CDR3nt: TGTGCCAGCAGGGAACAGGGGGGCGGAGAGACCCAGTACTTC
CDR3aa: CASREQGGGETQYF

v_gene: TRBV7-2
d_gene: TRBD1
j_gene: TRBJ2-3
abundance: few
len: 15
CDR3nt: TGTGCCAGCAGTTTCCGGGACAGGAGCACAGATACGCAGTATTTT
CDR3aa: CASSFRDRSTDTQYF

v_gene: TRBV18
d_gene: NA
j_gene: TRBJ1-1
abundance: few
len: 13
CDR3nt: TGTGCCAGCTCACCAAGTGAGCAAGGTTCGGCTTTCTTT
CDR3aa: CASSPSEQGSAFF

v_gene: TRBV20-1
d_gene: NA
j_gene: TRBJ2-7
abundance: few
len: 12
CDR3nt: TGCAGTGCTAGAGGGCAGGACTACGAGCAGTACTTC
CDR3aa: CSARGQDYEQYF

v_gene: TRBV7-9
d_gene: TRBD1
j_gene: TRBJ2-7
abundance: many
len: 15
CDR3nt: TGTGCCAGCAGCCCACCGGGACAGGGGGCCTACGAGCAGTACTTC
CDR3aa: CASSPPGQGAYEQYF

v_gene: TRBV29-1
d_gene: NA
j_gene: TRBJ2-7
abundance: NA
len: 13
CDR3nt: TGCAGCGTTGGAAGTGGTAGGCCATACGAGCAGTACTTC
CDR3aa: CSVGSGRPYEQYF

v_gene: TRBV20-1
d_gene: TRBD2
j_gene: TRBJ2-1
abundance: few
len: 14
CDR3nt: TGCAGTGCTAGAAGACTAGCGGGGAGTAATGAGCAGTTCTTC
CDR3aa: CSARRLAGSNEQFF

v_gene: TRBV12-3/TRBV12-4
d_gene: NA
j_gene: TRBJ1-5
abundance: few
len: 15
CDR3nt: TGTGCCAGCAGTAGGCACCGTGATAGCAATCAGCCCCAGCATTTT
CDR3aa: CASSRHRDSNQPQHF

v_gene: TRBV29-1
d_gene: NA
j_gene: TRBJ1-2
abundance: once
len: 13
CDR3nt: TGCAGCGCGCGGGGGGGCCAGGACTATGGCTACACCTTC
CDR3aa: CSARGGQDYGYTF

v_gene: TRBV7-2
d_gene: TRBD2
j_gene: TRBJ2-5
abundance: few
len: 16
CDR3nt: TGTGCCAGCAGCTTAGGGGCTAGCGGGGGACAAGAGACCCTGTACTTC
CDR3aa: CASSLGASGGQETLYF

v_gene: TRBV29-1
d_gene: TRBD2
j_gene: TRBJ2-1
abundance: few
len: 15
CDR3nt: TGCAGCGTTTCGTTGGGACTAGCGTGGCCGGGTGAGCAGTTCTTC
CDR3aa: CSVSLGLAWPGEQFF

v_gene: TRBV28
d_gene: TRBD1
j_gene: TRBJ1-2
abundance: few
len: 14
CDR3nt: TGTGCCAGCAGGTCGGGACAGACTAACTATGGCTACACCTTC
CDR3aa: CASRSGQTNYGYTF

v_gene: TRBV28
d_gene: TRBD1
j_gene: TRBJ2-7
abundance: many
len: 15
CDR3nt: TGTGCCAGCGGGACAGGCGGTGTGAGCTCCTACGAGCAGTACTTC
CDR3aa: CASGTGGVSSYEQYF

v_gene: TRBV14
d_gene: NA
j_gene: TRBJ1-1
abundance: NA
len: 15
CDR3nt: TGTGCCAGCAGCCAAGGGAGAGTACCTCTCACTGAAGCTTTCTTT
CDR3aa: CASSQGRVPLTEAFF

v_gene: TRBV12-3/TRBV12-4
d_gene: NA
j_gene: TRBJ2-3
abundance: NA
len: 13
CDR3nt: TGTGCCAGCAGCTCCAGGAGGGGAGATACGCAGTATTTT
CDR3aa: CASSSRRGDTQYF

v_gene: TRBV11-3
d_gene: NA
j_gene: TRBJ2-1
abundance: few
len: 11
CDR3nt: TGTGCCAGCGTCTCGGAAAATGAGCAGTTCTTC
CDR3aa: CASVSENEQFF

v_gene: TRBV18
d_gene: NA
j_gene: TRBJ2-5
abundance: many
len: 11
CDR3nt: TGTGCCAGCACGAGTCAAGAGACCCAGTACTTC
CDR3aa: CASTSQETQYF

v_gene: TRBV3-1
d_gene: NA
j_gene: TRBJ2-2
abundance: few
len: 16
CDR3nt: TGTGCCAGCACCAAAAGAGGGACCACGAACACCGGGGAGCTGTTTTTT
CDR3aa: CASTKRGTTNTGELFF

v_gene: TRBV12-3/TRBV12-4
d_gene: TRBD1
j_gene: TRBJ1-1
abundance: many
len: 13
CDR3nt: TGTGCCAGCAGTCCCCGACAGGGCAGTGAAGCTTTCTTT
CDR3aa: CASSPRQGSEAFF

v_gene: TRBV5-4
d_gene: NA
j_gene: TRBJ2-3
abundance: NA
len: 15
CDR3nt: TGTGCCAGCAGCCGAGGACCCGACCGCACAGATACGCAGTATTTT
CDR3aa: CASSRGPDRTDTQYF

v_gene: TRBV5-1
d_gene: TRBD2
j_gene: TRBJ2-7
abundance: few
len: 16
CDR3nt: TGCGCCAGCAGATCAGGGACTAGCGGAAACTCCTACGAGCAGTACTTC
CDR3aa: CASRSGTSGNSYEQYF

v_gene: TRBV7-8
d_gene: NA
j_gene: TRBJ2-5
abundance: few
len: 12
CDR3nt: TGTGCCAGCAGCTTAAGCTCTGAGACCCAGTACTTC
CDR3aa: CASSLSSETQYF

v_gene: TRBV6-5
d_gene: NA
j_gene: TRBJ1-4
abundance: NA
len: 14
CDR3nt: TGTGCCAGCAGTTACTCGAAAGGGGTGGAAAAACTGTTTTTT
CDR3aa: CASSYSKGVEKLFF

v_gene: TRBV6-5
d_gene: NA
j_gene: TRBJ2-3
abundance: many
len: 16
CDR3nt: TGTGCCAGCAGTTACTGGTCAGGGGGGCGCGCAGATACGCAGTATTTT
CDR3aa: CASSYWSGGRADTQYF

v_gene: TRBV5-4
d_gene: TRBD1
j_gene: TRBJ2-3
abundance: many
len: 15
CDR3nt: TGTGCCAGCAGCCCTCCGGGACAGGGGGCCCGTACGCAGTATTTT
CDR3aa: CASSPPGQGARTQYF

v_gene: TRBV10-2
d_gene: NA
j_gene: TRBJ2-7
abundance: many
len: 15
CDR3nt: TGCGCCAGCAGTGGGCCCGACAGGCTCTCCTACGAGCAGTACTTC
CDR3aa: CASSGPDRLSYEQYF